This passage covers 27 T cell receptor beta chains from one sample sequenced in a study of T cell repertoires in cytomegalovirus infection. For these TCRs, the target antigens are not known. Using its own MiXCR run on the reads, TCRdb lists one record per CDR3 protein. The sample lists about 180,000 distinct CDR3 sequences, roughly 20% occurring once. The sample consisted of CD8+ T cells from cultured PBMCs, taken from culture after CMV antigen stimulation. These TCRs come from a human donor in good health (CMV status not recorded). Some clones in this sample may be carry-over from other donors' samples.

CDR3 coding DNA: TGTGCTAGTGCCGATCGACTAGCGGGGGCTCCTTTGCACGAGCAGTACTTC. Its protein is CASADRLAGAPLHEQYF. The chain recombines TRBV12-5 with TRBJ2-7; 12 nucleotides match TRBD2. With V trimmed by 7 bases and J by 5 bases, 15 bases remained unmatched. This CDR3 is 17 amino acids long. Germline CDR1 is LGHNT and CDR2 is FRNRAP.

The gene calls are TRBV7-8 and TRBJ2-5, with unresolved D. The germline gives CDR1 SGHVS, CDR2 FQNEAQ. The CDR3 consists of 14 residues. V was clipped by 3 bases and J by 1 base, with 9 bases between them. The CDR3 DNA follows: TGTGCCAGCAGCTTTCTGAATACCCAAGAGACCCAGTACTTC. Its protein is CASSFLNTQETQYF.

V usage is TRBV6-2 or TRBV6-3 and J usage is TRBJ2-7; 8 positions match TRBD1. The CDR3 length is 16 residues. V lost 5 bases, J lost 3 bases, and 12 bases stayed unmatched. The germline gives CDR1 MNHEY, CDR2 SVGEGT. CDR3 coding DNA: TGTGCCAGCAGTCCAAGATGGCAGGGGGCGGTCTACGAGCAGTACTTC. Amino acid sequence: CASSPRWQGAVYEQYF.

This clonotype was seen a few times. The V gene is TRBV14, the J gene TRBJ2-7; D gene ambiguous. The V gene lost 5 bases and the J gene lost 6 bases, with 17 bases spanning the gap. The CDR3 has 14 amino acids. Germline V lookup: CDR1 SGHDN, CDR2 FVKESK. CDR3 DNA: TGTGCCAGCAGCTTCGCGGCCAGTCTGGCCGAGCAGTACTTC. Translating gives CASSFAASLAEQYF.

This clonotype occurred a few times. The CDR3 sequence is CASSPPLNTGELFF. The CDR3 DNA sequence: TGTGCCAGCAGTCCCCCCCTTAACACCGGGGAGCTGTTTTTT. The chain carries TRBV27 and TRBJ2-2; no definite D call. CDR1 is MNHEY and CDR2 is SMNVEV in the germline V gene (reference sequence). V was clipped by 5 bases and J by 2 bases, with 9 bases between them. The CDR3 extends over 14 amino acids.

The chain uses TRBV13 and TRBJ1-6, with TRBD1 matching 7 bases. The CDR3 runs to 14 residues. CDR1 is PRHDT, CDR2 FYEKMQ, per germline (reference sequence). Trimming cost V 5 bases and J 14 bases; bases outside gene matches: 12. As DNA, the CDR3 is TGTGCCAGCAGCACCCGGACAGGCCCGCAGACCCTCCACTTT. Its protein is CASSTRTGPQTLHF.

At least ten counts were recorded for this clonotype. The V and J genes are TRBV4-3 and TRBJ1-1; D is undetermined. This CDR3 has 15 residues. V was clipped by 0 bases and J by 1 base, with 9 bases between them. Germline V gene lookup returns CDR1 LGHNA and CDR2 YSLEER. The CDR3 here is CASSQDRRKNTEAFF. The CDR3 nucleotides read TGCGCCAGCAGCCAAGATCGACGGAAGAACACTGAAGCTTTCTTT.

This chain joins TRBV3-1 and TRBJ2-5; TRBD2 aligns across 14 bases. There are 19 residues in the CDR3. Germline CDR1 LGHDT, CDR2 YNNKEL (reference sequence). After removal of 3 bases from V and 0 bases from J, the junction contained 9 bases not matched to a gene. The CDR3 DNA is TGTGCCAGCAGCCACCCCTCGGGACTAGCGGGGGCCGACCAAGAGACCCAGTACTTC. It is translated as CASSHPSGLAGADQETQYF.

The sample holds a few counts of this clonotype. This sequence joins TRBV12-3 or TRBV12-4 and TRBJ2-5; 8 bases fit TRBD1. V gave up 6 bases and J gave up 4 bases; unmatched junction bases: 4. This CDR3 has 13 amino acids. CDR3 region: CASRQGGRETQYF. The CDR3 coding sequence is TGTGCCAGCAGACAGGGGGGAAGAGAGACCCAGTACTTC.

This clonotype showed up just once. The gene calls are TRBV4-1 and TRBJ1-1; 11 nucleotides align to TRBD1. Germline V lookup: CDR1 MGHRA, CDR2 YSYEKL. V lost 4 bases to trimming and J lost 6 bases; unmatched junction nucleotides: 10. The CDR3 runs 16 residues. CDR3 amino acids: CASSLGTGGKEAEAFF. DNA for the CDR3: TGCGCCAGCAGCCTGGGGACAGGGGGTAAGGAGGCTGAAGCTTTCTTT.

This clonotype was counted only a few times. The V and J genes are TRBV6-6 and TRBJ1-6; possible D gene TRBD1, 5 bases. Germline values: CDR1 MNHNY, CDR2 SVGAGI (reference sequence). V dropped 7 bases and J dropped 8 bases, with 18 bases sitting between them. The CDR3 length is 15 residues. CDR3 nucleotides: TGTGCCAGCACCCGCCTAAGGGGACTTGATTCACCCCTCCACTTT. It encodes CASTRLRGLDSPLHF.

This sequence joins TRBV7-9 and TRBJ2-3; D is undetermined. Germline CDR1 reads SEHNR; CDR2 reads FQNEAQ (reference sequence). The CDR3 consists of 15 residues. The germline V and J ends were trimmed by 4 bases and 2 bases, with 13 bases remaining between them. For the CDR3, the DNA is TGTGCCAGCAGCTCTCCCCTAGAGAACACAGATACGCAGTATTTT. Protein product: CASSSPLENTDTQYF.

Details on this clonotype: Sequence at one end of the junction differs from germline and may be a read error. The V gene is TRBV4-1, the J gene TRBJ1-1, with TRBD1 matching 7 bases. This CDR3 region has 14 residues. From germline, CDR1 is MGHRA and CDR2 YSYEKL. CDR3 amino acids: CASTQQGRNTEAFF. DNA of the CDR3: TGCGCCAGCACCCAACAGGGGAGGAACACTGAAGCTTTCTTT.

This clonotype was observed a handful of times. The gene calls are TRBV12-3 or TRBV12-4 and TRBJ1-2; the match to TRBD1 covers 11 bases. Trimming at V came to 3 bases and at J to 5 bases, leaving 5 bases not matched to a gene. The CDR3 runs to 15 residues. Here the CDR3 DNA reads TGTGCCAGCAGTTTGCTAGGGGACAGGGGGTATGGCTACACCTTC. It is translated as CASSLLGDRGYGYTF.

V gene TRBV27 combines with J gene TRBJ2-3, with 16 nucleotides matching TRBD2. This CDR3 spans 22 amino acids. Per the germline V gene, CDR1 is MNHEY and CDR2 is SMNVEV (reference sequence). Trimming took 0 bases from V and 0 from J; bases not matched to a gene: 12. Here the CDR3 reads CASSLSHPGLAGGPRSTDTQYF. Here the CDR3 DNA reads TGTGCCAGCAGTTTATCACACCCGGGACTAGCGGGGGGGCCGCGGAGCACAGATACGCAGTATTTT.

The chain is built from TRBV9 and TRBJ1-5; no reliable D call. CDR3 length equals 15 residues. The germline CDR1 and CDR2 sequences are SGDLS and YYNGEE. Trimming cost V 0 bases and J 5 bases, with 12 bases left between them. This chain's CDR3 is CASSVGGSGDQPQHF. In DNA, the CDR3 is TGTGCCAGCAGCGTAGGAGGGTCAGGCGATCAGCCCCAGCATTTT.

The chain links TRBV10-3 to TRBJ2-1, with D possibly TRBD1 on 6 matching bases. V was cut by 7 bases and J by 5 bases, with 12 bases left in between. The CDR3 length is 13 residues. Germline V gene data show CDR1 as ENHRY and CDR2 as SYGVKD. The CDR3 DNA sequence: TGTGCCATCACCATGGACAGTAACAATGAGCAGTTCTTC. This codes for CAITMDSNNEQFF.

This clonotype was seen at least ten times. The V and J genes are TRBV6-2 or TRBV6-3 and TRBJ2-7; D perhaps matches TRBD1 (7 bases). The length of the CDR3 is 14 residues. Trimming removed 6 bases at V and 2 bases at J, with 14 bases between. CDR1 and CDR2 from the germline V gene are MNHEY and SVGEGT. The DNA for the CDR3 is TGTGCCAGCAGGCGGGACAGAGTGACCTACGAGCAGTACTTC. Protein: CASRRDRVTYEQYF.

V is TRBV6-5 and J is TRBJ1-6, with 7 nucleotides matching TRBD1. This CDR3 has 15 residues. The germline gives CDR1 MNHEY, CDR2 SVGAGI. V trimming: 2 bases; J trimming: 5 bases; junction bases outside the gene matches: 3. The DNA of the CDR3 is TGTGCCAGCAGTTACGGACAGGAGGATAATTCACCCCTCCACTTT. This encodes CASSYGQEDNSPLHF.

This clonotype came up many times. This chain joins TRBV7-2 and TRBJ2-1; D may be TRBD1 or TRBD2 (5 bases each). The ends were cut back, 5 bases at V and 8 bases at J, with 19 bases in the middle. Germline values: CDR1 SGHTA, CDR2 FQGNSA. The CDR3 consists of 15 residues. The CDR3, as DNA: TGTGCCAGCAGCCCCCGGGACCGCCTTTTGGATGAGCAGTTCTTC. As protein: CASSPRDRLLDEQFF.

The V and J genes are TRBV9 and TRBJ2-7; D is possibly TRBD1 or TRBD2 (5 bases each). There are 12 residues in the CDR3. Between the trimmed V and J ends, which lost 3 bases and 6 bases, there was a span of 10 bases. CDR1 and CDR2 (germline): SGDLS, YYNGEE. CDR3 sequence: CASSAGTGEQYF. CDR3 nucleotide sequence: TGTGCCAGCAGCGCTGGGACCGGCGAGCAGTACTTC.

This clonotype was seen a handful of times. The rearrangement links TRBV6-2 or TRBV6-3 to TRBJ2-2, with unresolved D. This CDR3 has 14 amino acids. V was clipped by 2 bases and J by 5 bases, with 9 bases between them. Germline CDR1 reads MNHEY; CDR2 reads SVGEGT. CDR3 region: CASSYARVTGELFF. The CDR3, as DNA: TGTGCCAGCAGTTACGCAAGGGTTACCGGGGAGCTGTTTTTT.

This clonotype occurred a few times. The chain has TRBV7-8 and TRBJ1-1, with TRBD1 as a possible D gene (5 bases). Germline CDR1 SGHVS, CDR2 FQNEAQ. The CDR3 is made up of 14 amino acids. V lost 5 bases, J lost 5 bases, and 15 bases lay in between. Here the CDR3 DNA reads TGTGCCAGCAGCCCGGGGACTTCTAGAACTGAAGCTTTCTTT. It codes for CASSPGTSRTEAFF.

This clonotype has a count of ten or more. V usage is TRBV27 and J usage is TRBJ2-1; weak D call: TRBD1 (6 bases). Trimming shortened V by 2 bases and J by 4 bases, and 12 bases separated the two germline ends. CDR3 length equals 15 residues. Germline V lookup: CDR1 MNHEY, CDR2 SMNVEV (reference sequence). CDR3 DNA sequence: TGTGCCAGCAGTTTAGAGGGGGATGGGTACAATGAGCAGTTCTTC. This gives the protein CASSLEGDGYNEQFF.

V is TRBV4-1 and J is TRBJ1-5; weak D call: TRBD1 (6 bases). V was shortened by 5 bases and J by 2 bases, with 13 bases between the two germline ends. Germline-derived CDR1 and CDR2 are MGHRA and YSYEKL. The CDR3 is 15 amino acids. CDR3 bases: TGCGCCAGCAGCTTTGCTGCAGGGGGCAATCAGCCCCAGCATTTT. It specifies CASSFAAGGNQPQHF.

This clonotype turned up a few times. This chain connects TRBV19 to TRBJ2-5, with 9 nucleotides matching TRBD1. The CDR3 has 15 residues. Germline V lookup: CDR1 LNHDA, CDR2 SQIVND (reference sequence). The ends lost 5 bases at V and 4 bases at J; junction bases unmatched: 8. As DNA, the CDR3 is TGTGCCAGTAGTCCGCGGGACAGGGTCCCAGAGACCCAGTACTTC. Translation: CASSPRDRVPETQYF. The full variable domain, its missing parts supplied by reference TRBV19 and TRBJ2-5, is DGGITQSPKYLFRKEGQNVTLSCEQNLNHDAMYWYRQDPGQGLRLIYYSQIVNDFQKGDIAEGYSVSREKKESFPLTVTSAQKNPTAFYLCASSPRDRVPETQYFGPGTRLLVL.

This clonotype was observed a handful of times. The chain combines TRBV6-5 with TRBJ1-5, with 7 positions matching TRBD1. The CDR3 runs 15 residues. The germline CDR1 and CDR2 sequences are MNHEY and SVGAGI. Trimming cost V 4 bases and J 1 base; bases outside gene matches: 4. CDR3 amino acids: CASSLYRGSNQPQHF. CDR3 nucleotide sequence: TGTGCCAGCAGTTTATACAGGGGAAGCAATCAGCCCCAGCATTTT.